Listed here are 25 T cell receptor beta chains from one sample, sequenced in a study of blood T cell repertoires in COVID-19. The data were produced by immunoSEQ multiplex PCR, yet TCRdb's version contains in-frame clones alone and is incomplete. The sample carries about 190,000 clones, roughly 84% recorded once. Material for sequencing was PBMCs or T cells enriched from blood (not recorded which). The receptors originated from a woman aged 25 to 45 who had recovered from COVID-19.

The chain couples TRBV5-1 to TRBJ1-1; D ambiguous. V shed 4 bases and J shed 0 bases, with 13 bases lying between them. Germline V CDR1 and CDR2: SGHRS, YFSETQ. This CDR3 is built from 15 residues. The CDR3 loop reads CASSPTNSMNTEAFF. CDR3 nucleotide sequence: TGCGCCAGCAGCCCTACCAATTCCATGAACACTGAAGCTTTCTTT. The entire variable domain, with the rest obtained from reference TRBV5-1 and TRBJ1-1, is as follows: KAGVTQTPRYLIKTRGQQVTLSCSPISGHRSVSWYQQTPGQGLQFLFEYFSETQRNKGNFPGRFSGRQFSNSRSEMNVSTLELGDSALYLCASSPTNSMNTEAFFGQGTRLTVV.

V gene TRBV4-2 combines with J gene TRBJ2-6; D gene uncertain. V gave up 0 bases and J gave up 1 base, with 4 bases separating them. The V gene's germline CDR1 is LGHNA and CDR2 YNFKEQ. This CDR3 spans 15 amino acids. CDR3 sequence: CASSQDRSGANVLTF. In DNA, the CDR3 is TGTGCCAGCAGCCAAGACCGTTCTGGGGCCAACGTCCTGACTTTC.

This sequence joins TRBV27 and TRBJ2-7; 7 nucleotides match TRBD1. The V gene's germline CDR1 is MNHEY and CDR2 SMNVEV (reference sequence). Unmatched junction bases numbered 7, after V lost 5 bases and J lost 0 bases. The CDR3 loop spans 15 amino acids. CDR3 sequence: CASSPRQGDSYEQYV. The CDR3 DNA is TGTGCCAGCAGTCCAAGACAGGGAGACTCCTACGAGCAGTACGTC.

This clone showed up many times. The CDR3 nucleotides read TGTGCCAGCAGTTTGGGGGGGGCGACGAATCAGCCCCAGCATTTT. Translating it yields CASSLGGATNQPQHF. The rearrangement uses TRBV28 and TRBJ1-5, with D possibly TRBD1 on 6 matching bases. The CDR3 covers 15 residues. V was trimmed by 3 bases and J by 4 bases, leaving 13 bases between them. The germline gives CDR1 MDHEN, CDR2 SYDVKM.

A single count supports this clone. The rearrangement links TRBV6-4 to TRBJ2-3; no reliable D call. Germline V gene data show CDR1 as MRHNA and CDR2 as SNTAGT. The CDR3 is 14 amino acids. The ends were cut back, 3 bases at V and 2 bases at J, with 9 bases in the middle. The CDR3 protein is CASSEGDTTDTQYF. DNA of the CDR3: TGTGCCAGCAGTGAAGGTGACACCACAGATACGCAGTATTTT.

The rearrangement uses TRBV6-1 and TRBJ1-5; 7 bases match TRBD1. The germline V gene has CDR1 MNHNS and CDR2 SASEGT. This CDR3 contains 15 residues. V was clipped by 2 bases and J by 3 bases; unmatched bases: 4. CDR3 nucleotide sequence: TGTGCCAGCAGTGAAAGGGGGCAGTCCAATCAGCCCCAGCATTTT. Translation: CASSERGQSNQPQHF.

This chain links TRBV6-5 with TRBJ1-2; the match to TRBD1 covers 7 bases. J lost 8 bases, V lost 5 bases, and 11 bases had no gene match. The CDR3 contains 14 residues. Germline loops: CDR1 MNHEY, CDR2 SVGAGI. The CDR3 is CASSPQGVGKGYTF. The CDR3, as DNA: TGTGCCAGCAGTCCCCAGGGGGTTGGTAAGGGCTACACCTTC.

The chain uses TRBV15 and TRBJ1-4, with 9 bases fitting TRBD1. Trimming cost V 3 bases and J 5 bases; bases outside gene matches: 7. Germline-derived CDR1 and CDR2 are LNHNV and YYDKDF (reference sequence). CDR3 length equals 16 residues. For the CDR3, the DNA is TGTGCCACCAGCAGCGTTTCCGGGACAGGGAATGAAAAACTGTTTTTT. Translating gives CATSSVSGTGNEKLFF.

The rearrangement joins TRBV19 to TRBJ2-7; 7 nucleotides agree with TRBD1. Per the germline V gene, CDR1 is LNHDA and CDR2 is SQIVND (reference sequence). The CDR3 consists of 15 residues. V lost 4 bases and J lost 2; bases outside the gene matches: 8. Here the CDR3 reads CASSTKRGPPYEQYF. The CDR3 nucleotides read TGTGCCAGTAGTACCAAAAGGGGGCCCCCCTACGAGCAGTACTTC.

The rearrangement uses TRBV7-6 and TRBJ2-7; tentatively, D is TRBD1 (6 bases). The CDR3 length is 15 residues. In germline, CDR1 is SGHVS, CDR2 FNYEAQ. Trimming shortened V by 1 base and J by 5 bases, and 15 bases separated the two germline ends. CDR3 protein: CASSLGPGDLHEQYF. DNA of the CDR3: TGTGCCAGCAGCTTAGGGCCAGGGGATCTGCACGAGCAGTACTTC.

This clone was found a few times. The V and J genes are TRBV10-2 and TRBJ1-2; D unclear. CDR3 size: 13 residues. Germline assignment: CDR1 WSHSY and CDR2 SAAADI. V was trimmed by 9 bases and J by 1 base, leaving 12 bases between them. The CDR3 region has the DNA TGCGCCAGTCTGGACGGGAGTAACTATGGCTACACCTTC. It yields the protein CASLDGSNYGYTF.

CDR3 nucleotide sequence: TGTGCCAGCAGCTTGGCTTCCGAGCAGTACTTC. Its translation is CASSLASEQYF. This sequence joins TRBV5-5 and TRBJ2-7; no definite D call. The CDR3 sequence is 11 residues long. The V end was cut by 0 bases, the J end by 6 bases, with 4 bases between. CDR1 and CDR2 from the germline V gene are SGHKS and YYEKEE (reference sequence).

The V and J genes are TRBV6-1 and TRBJ1-3; 8 nucleotides align to TRBD1. The CDR3 is 17 amino acids. With 4 bases clipped from V and 0 bases from J, the junction kept 8 bases outside the gene matches. Germline CDR1 reads MNHNS; CDR2 reads SASEGT. The CDR3 region has the DNA TGTGCCAGCAGTGTCGGGACAGGCTTTCTCTCTGGAAACACCATATATTTT. Translating gives CASSVGTGFLSGNTIYF.

The rearrangement joins TRBV6-5 to TRBJ2-1; D might be TRBD2 (5 bases). Germline V gene lookup returns CDR1 MNHEY and CDR2 SVGAGI. Trimming shortened V by 8 bases and J by 0 bases, and 11 bases separated the two germline ends. The CDR3 totals 14 residues. Written as DNA, the CDR3 is TGTGCCAGCCCGGGATTCAGCTCCTACAATGAGCAGTTCTTC. Its translation: CASPGFSSYNEQFF.

Only a few counts were recorded for this clone. The chain employs TRBV6-1 and TRBJ2-5; D gene uncertain. Germline V gene sequence: CDR1 MNHNS, CDR2 SASEGT. V lost 1 base and J 5 bases, leaving 8 bases between the germline ends. The CDR3 is 13 residues long. In DNA, the CDR3 is TGTGCCAGCAGTGAAGATCGGTGGGAGACCCAGTACTTC. Translated: CASSEDRWETQYF.

This chain joins TRBV7-3 and TRBJ1-1; 8 bases agree with TRBD1. The V gene's germline CDR1 is SGHTA and CDR2 FQGTGA. V trimming: 2 bases; J trimming: 4 bases; junction bases outside the gene matches: 12. This CDR3 spans 17 amino acids. The DNA of the CDR3 is TGTGCCAGCAGCTTAGGCAGGGGGCTGACCGCCGGCACTGAAGCTTTCTTT. Its translation is CASSLGRGLTAGTEAFF.

J is TRBJ2-7 and V is TRBV14; D is unresolved. In germline, CDR1 is SGHDN, CDR2 FVKESK. The CDR3 length is 15 residues. The ends were cut back, 0 bases at V and 0 bases at J, with 9 bases in the middle. CDR3 residues: CASSQDLAVSYEQYF. CDR3 nucleotide sequence: TGTGCCAGCAGCCAAGATCTGGCAGTCTCCTACGAGCAGTACTTC.

The chain uses TRBV11-2 and TRBJ2-5, with 10 nucleotides matching TRBD1. Germline V gene lookup returns CDR1 SGHAT and CDR2 FQNNGV. The CDR3 extends over 15 amino acids. The ends lost 4 bases at V and 5 bases at J; junction bases unmatched: 7. The CDR3 reads CASSSRTGGLETQYF. CDR3 nucleotide sequence: TGTGCCAGCAGCTCCCGGACAGGGGGGTTGGAGACCCAGTACTTC. Full variable domain (missing parts from reference TRBV11-2 and TRBJ2-5): EAGVAQSPRYKIIEKRQSVAFWCNPISGHATLYWYQQILGQGPKLLIQFQNNGVVDDSQLPKDRFSAERLKGVDSTLKIQPAKLEDSAVYLCASSSRTGGLETQYFGPGTRLLVL.

This chain links TRBV28 with TRBJ2-7, with TRBD1 identical over 7 bases. The CDR3 covers 13 residues. Per germline, CDR1 MDHEN and CDR2 SYDVKM. V dropped 4 bases and J dropped 3; count of bases not matched to a gene: 3. CDR3 sequence: CASSYRTGYEQYF. CDR3 sequence (DNA): TGTGCCAGCAGTTATAGGACAGGCTACGAGCAGTACTTC. Variable domain in full (rest from reference TRBV28 and TRBJ2-7): DVKVTQSSRYLVKRTGEKVFLECVQDMDHENMFWYRQDPGLGLRLIYFSYDVKMKEKGDIPEGYSVSREKKERFSLILESASTNQTSMYLCASSYRTGYEQYFGPGTRLTVT.

The chain is built from TRBV5-1 and TRBJ1-2, with TRBD1 matching 9 bases. The CDR3 totals 14 residues. Trimming took 4 bases from V and 7 from J; bases not matched to a gene: 8. Germline CDR1 and CDR2: SGHRS and YFSETQ. The DNA for the CDR3 is TGCGCCAGCAGCCCTCAACAGGGGGCGGCTGGCTACACCTTC. Amino acids: CASSPQQGAAGYTF. Complete variable domain (other parts from reference TRBV5-1 and TRBJ1-2): KAGVTQTPRYLIKTRGQQVTLSCSPISGHRSVSWYQQTPGQGLQFLFEYFSETQRNKGNFPGRFSGRQFSNSRSEMNVSTLELGDSALYLCASSPQQGAAGYTFGSGTRLTVV.

The genes are TRBV7-2 and TRBJ2-3; 7 bases agree with TRBD1. The CDR3 has 14 amino acids. Germline V gene sequence: CDR1 SGHTA, CDR2 FQGNSA. The V and J ends lost 5 bases and 5 bases, in that order; junction bases with no gene match: 7. The CDR3 sequence: CASSANRGRDTQYF. The CDR3 DNA reads TGTGCCAGCAGCGCCAACAGGGGCAGAGATACGCAGTATTTT.

The sample holds a few counts of this clone. The chain is built from TRBV5-1 and TRBJ1-2, with D possibly being TRBD1 (5 bases). This CDR3 comprises 13 residues. CDR1 is SGHRS, CDR2 YFSETQ, per germline. V dropped 1 base and J dropped 7 bases, with 11 bases sitting between them. The CDR3 DNA sequence: TGCGCCAGCAGCTTGAGGACATCCTCTGGCTACACCTTC. Amino acids: CASSLRTSSGYTF.

The gene calls are TRBV11-3 and TRBJ2-7; 8 bases are shared with TRBD2. Germline V gene data show CDR1 as SGHNT and CDR2 as YENEEA. The junction had 3 bases not matched to a gene; V was cut back by 5 bases and J by 0 bases. The CDR3 covers 14 residues. CDR3 amino acids: CASSPSGSSYEQYF. The DNA for the CDR3 is TGTGCCAGCAGCCCTAGCGGGTCCTCCTACGAGCAGTACTTC. The variable domain in full, completed from reference TRBV11-3 and TRBJ2-7, reads EAGVVQSPRYKIIEKKQPVAFWCNPISGHNTLYWYLQNLGQGPELLIRYENEEAVDDSQLPKDRFSAERLKGVDSTLKIQPAELGDSAVYLCASSPSGSSYEQYFGPGTRLTVT.

This chain connects TRBV5-1 to TRBJ2-7, with D possibly matching TRBD2 (6 bases). The CDR3 consists of 17 residues. The germline V gene encodes CDR1 SGHRS and CDR2 YFSETQ. Between the trimmed V and J ends, which lost 4 bases and 2 bases, there was a span of 22 bases. The CDR3 sequence is CASSPAALGGLPYEQYV. The CDR3 DNA follows: TGCGCCAGCAGCCCAGCAGCTCTCGGGGGACTCCCCTACGAGCAGTACGTC.

The chain links TRBV7-9 to TRBJ1-5; D not certain. Germline-derived CDR1 and CDR2 are SEHNR and FQNEAQ (reference sequence). The CDR3 sequence is 14 residues long. The V end lost 5 bases, the J end lost 8 bases, and 16 bases lay between the germline ends. Here the CDR3 reads CASSPRGGSEPQHF. CDR3 DNA: TGTGCCAGCAGCCCTCGAGGAGGGAGCGAGCCCCAGCATTTT.